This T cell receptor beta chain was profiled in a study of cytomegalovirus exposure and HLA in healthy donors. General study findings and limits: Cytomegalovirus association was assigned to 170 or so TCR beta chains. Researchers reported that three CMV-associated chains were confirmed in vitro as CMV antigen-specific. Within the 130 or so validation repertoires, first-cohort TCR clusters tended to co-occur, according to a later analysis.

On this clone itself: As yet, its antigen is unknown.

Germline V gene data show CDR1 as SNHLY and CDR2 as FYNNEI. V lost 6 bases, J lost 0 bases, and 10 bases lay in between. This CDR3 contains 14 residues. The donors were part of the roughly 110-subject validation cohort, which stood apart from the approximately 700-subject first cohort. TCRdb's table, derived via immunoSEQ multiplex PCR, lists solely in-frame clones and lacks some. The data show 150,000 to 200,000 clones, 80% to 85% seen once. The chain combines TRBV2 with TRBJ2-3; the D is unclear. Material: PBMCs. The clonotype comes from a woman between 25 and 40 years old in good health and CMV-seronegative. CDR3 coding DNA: TGTGCCAGCAGCGCGGCCCGGAGCACAGATACGCAGTATTTT. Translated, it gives CASSAARSTDTQYF.